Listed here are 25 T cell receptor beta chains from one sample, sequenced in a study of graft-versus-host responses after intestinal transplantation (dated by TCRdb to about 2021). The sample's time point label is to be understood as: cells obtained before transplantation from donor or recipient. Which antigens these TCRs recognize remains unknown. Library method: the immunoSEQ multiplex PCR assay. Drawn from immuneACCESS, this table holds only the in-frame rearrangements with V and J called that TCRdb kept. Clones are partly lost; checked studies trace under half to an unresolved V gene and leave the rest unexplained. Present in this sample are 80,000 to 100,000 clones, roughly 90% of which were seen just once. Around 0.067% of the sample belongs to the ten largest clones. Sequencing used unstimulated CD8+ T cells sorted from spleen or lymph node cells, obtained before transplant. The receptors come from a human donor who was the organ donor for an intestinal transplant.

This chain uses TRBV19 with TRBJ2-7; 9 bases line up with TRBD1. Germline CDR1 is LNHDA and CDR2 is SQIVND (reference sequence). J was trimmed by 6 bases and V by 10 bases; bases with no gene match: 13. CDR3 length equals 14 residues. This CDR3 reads CATPRDRVMGEQYF. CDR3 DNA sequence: TGTGCCACCCCCCGGGACAGGGTCATGGGCGAGCAGTACTTC.

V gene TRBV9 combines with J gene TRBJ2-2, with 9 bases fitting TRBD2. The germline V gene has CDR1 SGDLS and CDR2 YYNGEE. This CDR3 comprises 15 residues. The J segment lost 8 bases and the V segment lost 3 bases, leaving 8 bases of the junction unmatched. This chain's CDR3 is CASSEGGGVMGELFF. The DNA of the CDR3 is TGTGCCAGCAGCGAAGGCGGGGGGGTAATGGGGGAGCTGTTTTTT.

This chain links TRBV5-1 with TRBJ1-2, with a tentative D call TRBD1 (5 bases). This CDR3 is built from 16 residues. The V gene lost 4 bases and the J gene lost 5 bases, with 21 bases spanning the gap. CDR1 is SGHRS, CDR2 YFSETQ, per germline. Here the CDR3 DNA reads TGCGCCAGCAGCCCTTGGAATGCCAGGGATCCGTATGGCTACACCTTC. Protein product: CASSPWNARDPYGYTF.

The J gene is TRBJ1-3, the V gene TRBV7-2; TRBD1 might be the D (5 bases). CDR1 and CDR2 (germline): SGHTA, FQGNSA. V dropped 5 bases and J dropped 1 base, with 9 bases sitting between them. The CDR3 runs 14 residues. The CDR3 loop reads CASSKTDSGNTIYF. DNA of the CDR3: TGTGCCAGCAGCAAGACAGATTCTGGAAACACCATATATTTT.

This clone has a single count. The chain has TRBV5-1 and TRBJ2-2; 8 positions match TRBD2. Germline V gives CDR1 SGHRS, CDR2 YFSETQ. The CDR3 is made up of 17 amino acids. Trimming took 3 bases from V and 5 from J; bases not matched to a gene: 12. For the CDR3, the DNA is TGCGCCAGCAGCTCCCGGGGGGGCGGACTTGTGACCGGGGAGCTGTTTTTT. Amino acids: CASSSRGGGLVTGELFF.

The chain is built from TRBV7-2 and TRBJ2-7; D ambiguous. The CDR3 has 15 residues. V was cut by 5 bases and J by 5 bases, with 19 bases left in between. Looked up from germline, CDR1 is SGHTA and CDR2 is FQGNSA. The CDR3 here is CASSLSSSRWNEQYF. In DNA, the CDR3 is TGTGCCAGCAGCCTTAGCTCCAGTAGATGGAACGAGCAGTACTTC.

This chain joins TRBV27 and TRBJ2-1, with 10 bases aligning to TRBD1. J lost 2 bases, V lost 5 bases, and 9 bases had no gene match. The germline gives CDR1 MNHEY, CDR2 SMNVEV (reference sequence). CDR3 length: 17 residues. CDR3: CASSQDRGERPYNEQFF. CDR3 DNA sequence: TGTGCCAGCAGTCAGGACAGGGGGGAACGCCCCTACAATGAGCAGTTCTTC.

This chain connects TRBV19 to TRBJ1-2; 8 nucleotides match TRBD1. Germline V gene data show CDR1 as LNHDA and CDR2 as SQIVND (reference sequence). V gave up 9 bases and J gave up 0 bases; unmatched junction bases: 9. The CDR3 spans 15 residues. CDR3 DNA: TGTGCCAGCCTTACAGGACAGGGCCCTAACTATGGCTACACCTTC. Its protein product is CASLTGQGPNYGYTF.

CDR3 loop: CSVEWVGGRETQYF. As DNA, the CDR3 is TGCAGCGTTGAATGGGTGGGCGGGCGAGAGACCCAGTACTTC. The chain is built from TRBV29-1 and TRBJ2-5, with D perhaps TRBD2 (5 bases). The CDR3 runs 14 residues. Trimming removed 2 bases at V and 4 bases at J, with 14 bases between. Germline CDR1 and CDR2: SQVTM and ANQGSEA.

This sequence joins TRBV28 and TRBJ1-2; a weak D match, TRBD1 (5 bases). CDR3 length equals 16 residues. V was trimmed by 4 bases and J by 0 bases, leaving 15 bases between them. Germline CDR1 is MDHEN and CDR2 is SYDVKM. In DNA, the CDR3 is TGTGCCAGCAGTTGGGACTGGGTGACAGCTAACTATGGCTACACCTTC. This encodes CASSWDWVTANYGYTF.

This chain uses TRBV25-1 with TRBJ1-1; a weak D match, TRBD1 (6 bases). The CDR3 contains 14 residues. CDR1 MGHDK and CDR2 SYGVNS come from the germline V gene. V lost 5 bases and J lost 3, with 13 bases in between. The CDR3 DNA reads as TGTGCCAGCAGTTTTGGACAGACTTACACTGAAGCTTTCTTT. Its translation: CASSFGQTYTEAFF.

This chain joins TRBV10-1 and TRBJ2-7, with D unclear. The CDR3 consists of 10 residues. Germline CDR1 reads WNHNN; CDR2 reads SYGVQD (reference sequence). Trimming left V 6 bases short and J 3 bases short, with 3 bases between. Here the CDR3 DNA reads TGCGCCAGCAGCTACTACGAGCAGTACTTC. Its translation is CASSYYEQYF.

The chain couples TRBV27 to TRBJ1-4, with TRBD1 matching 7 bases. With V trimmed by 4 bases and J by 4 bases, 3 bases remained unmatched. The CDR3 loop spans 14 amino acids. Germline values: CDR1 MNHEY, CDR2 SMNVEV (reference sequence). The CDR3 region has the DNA TGTGCCAGCAGTTACAGGGGTATTAATGAAAAACTGTTTTTT. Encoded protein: CASSYRGINEKLFF.

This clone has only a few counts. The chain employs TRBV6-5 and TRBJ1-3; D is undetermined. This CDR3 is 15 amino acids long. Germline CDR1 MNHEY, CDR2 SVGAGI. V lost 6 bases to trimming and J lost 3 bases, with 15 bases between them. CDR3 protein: CASSPGTPRGNTIYF. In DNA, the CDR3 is TGTGCCAGCAGCCCTGGTACTCCTCGTGGAAACACCATATATTTT.

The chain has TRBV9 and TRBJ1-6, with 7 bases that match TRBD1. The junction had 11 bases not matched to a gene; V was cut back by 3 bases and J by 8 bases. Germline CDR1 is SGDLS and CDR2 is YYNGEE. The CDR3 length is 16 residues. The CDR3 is CASSEPGTDSYSPLHF. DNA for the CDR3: TGTGCCAGCAGCGAGCCCGGGACAGACTCTTATTCACCCCTCCACTTT.

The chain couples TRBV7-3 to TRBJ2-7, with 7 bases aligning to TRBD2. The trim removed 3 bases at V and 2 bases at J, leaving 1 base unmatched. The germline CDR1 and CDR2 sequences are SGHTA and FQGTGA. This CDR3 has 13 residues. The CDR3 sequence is CASSFGGAYEQYF. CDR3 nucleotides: TGTGCCAGCAGCTTTGGGGGGGCCTACGAGCAGTACTTC.

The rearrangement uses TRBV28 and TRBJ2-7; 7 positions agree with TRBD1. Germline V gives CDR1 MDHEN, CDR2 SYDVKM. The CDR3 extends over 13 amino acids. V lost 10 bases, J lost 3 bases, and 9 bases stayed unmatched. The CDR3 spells CATTGTDYYEQYF. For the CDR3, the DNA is TGTGCCACCACCGGGACAGATTACTACGAGCAGTACTTC. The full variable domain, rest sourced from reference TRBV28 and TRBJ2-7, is DVKVTQSSRYLVKRTGEKVFLECVQDMDHENMFWYRQDPGLGLRLIYFSYDVKMKEKGDIPEGYSVSREKKERFSLILESASTNQTSMYLCATTGTDYYEQYFGPGTRLTVT.

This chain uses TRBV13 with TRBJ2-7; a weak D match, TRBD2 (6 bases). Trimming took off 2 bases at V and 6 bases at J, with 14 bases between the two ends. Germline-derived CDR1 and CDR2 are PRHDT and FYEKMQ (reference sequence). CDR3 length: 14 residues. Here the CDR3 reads CASSLTGSVSEQYF. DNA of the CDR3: TGTGCCAGCAGCTTAACCGGGAGCGTTTCCGAGCAGTACTTC.

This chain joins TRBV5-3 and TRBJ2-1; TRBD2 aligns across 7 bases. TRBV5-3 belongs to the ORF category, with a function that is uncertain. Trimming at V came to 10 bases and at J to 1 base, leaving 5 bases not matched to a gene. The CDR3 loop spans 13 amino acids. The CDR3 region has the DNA TGTGCCCGGGGGGACTTATCCTACAATGAGCAGTTCTTC. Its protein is CARGDLSYNEQFF.

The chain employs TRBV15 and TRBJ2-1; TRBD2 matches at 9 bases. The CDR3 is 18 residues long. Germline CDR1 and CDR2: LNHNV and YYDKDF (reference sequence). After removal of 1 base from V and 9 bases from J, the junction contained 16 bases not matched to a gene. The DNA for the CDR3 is TGTGCCACCAGCAGAGTGCGAACCCCCCGGACTAGCGTTGTTGAGCAGTTCTTC. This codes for CATSRVRTPRTSVVEQFF.

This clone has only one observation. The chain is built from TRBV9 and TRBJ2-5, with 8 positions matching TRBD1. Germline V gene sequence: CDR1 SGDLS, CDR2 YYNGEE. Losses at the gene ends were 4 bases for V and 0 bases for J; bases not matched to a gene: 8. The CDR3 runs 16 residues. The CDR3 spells CASSTSRTGYQETQYF. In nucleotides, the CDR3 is TGTGCCAGCAGCACCTCTCGGACAGGGTACCAAGAGACCCAGTACTTC.

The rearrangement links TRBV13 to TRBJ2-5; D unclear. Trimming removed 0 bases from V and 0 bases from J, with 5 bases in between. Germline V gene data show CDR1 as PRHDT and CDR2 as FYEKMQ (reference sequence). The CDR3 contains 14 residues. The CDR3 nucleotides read TGTGCCAGCAGCTTAGGTGGCTACCAAGAGACCCAGTACTTC. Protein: CASSLGGYQETQYF.

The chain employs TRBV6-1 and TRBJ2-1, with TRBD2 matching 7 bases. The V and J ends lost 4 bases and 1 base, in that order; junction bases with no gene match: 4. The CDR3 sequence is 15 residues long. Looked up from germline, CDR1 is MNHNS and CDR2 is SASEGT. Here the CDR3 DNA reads TGTGCCAGCAGTGGGGGAGGGCGGTCCTACAATGAGCAGTTCTTC. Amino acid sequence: CASSGGGRSYNEQFF.

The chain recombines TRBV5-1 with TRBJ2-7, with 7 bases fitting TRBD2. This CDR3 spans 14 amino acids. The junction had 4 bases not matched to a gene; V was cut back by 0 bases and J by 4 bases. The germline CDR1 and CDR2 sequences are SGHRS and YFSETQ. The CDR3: CASSLASGPYEQYF. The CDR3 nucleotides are TGCGCCAGCAGCTTGGCTAGCGGACCATACGAGCAGTACTTC. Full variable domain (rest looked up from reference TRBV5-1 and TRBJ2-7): KAGVTQTPRYLIKTRGQQVTLSCSPISGHRSVSWYQQTPGQGLQFLFEYFSETQRNKGNFPGRFSGRQFSNSRSEMNVSTLELGDSALYLCASSLASGPYEQYFGPGTRLTVT.

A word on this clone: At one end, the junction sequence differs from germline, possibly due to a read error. In DNA form, the CDR3 reads TGTGCCGGCAGTTTACAGGGGGCTGGGGCCAACGTCCTGACTTTC. Its protein product is CAGSLQGAGANVLTF. V and J are TRBV27 and TRBJ2-6; 8 bases are shared with TRBD1. CDR1 is MNHEY and CDR2 is SMNVEV in the germline V gene (reference sequence). The CDR3 extends over 15 amino acids.